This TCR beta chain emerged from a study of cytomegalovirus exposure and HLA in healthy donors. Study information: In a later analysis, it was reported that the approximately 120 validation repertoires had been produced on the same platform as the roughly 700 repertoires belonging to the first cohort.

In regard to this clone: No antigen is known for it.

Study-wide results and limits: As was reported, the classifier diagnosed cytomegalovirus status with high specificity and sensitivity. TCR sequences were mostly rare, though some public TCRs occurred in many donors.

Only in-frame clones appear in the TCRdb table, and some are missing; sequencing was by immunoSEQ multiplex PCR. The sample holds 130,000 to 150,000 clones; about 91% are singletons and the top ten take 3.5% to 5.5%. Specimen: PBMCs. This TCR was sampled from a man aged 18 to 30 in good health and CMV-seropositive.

DNA of the CDR3: TGTGCCAGCAGCGTAGGTGGAGGGGATGGCTACACCTTC. Protein: CASSVGGGDGYTF. The V gene is TRBV9, the J gene TRBJ1-2, with D perhaps TRBD1 (5 bases). Deletions cut 0 bases from V and 6 bases from J, with 9 bases between. CDR1 and CDR2 from the germline V gene are SGDLS and YYNGEE. The CDR3 totals 13 residues.